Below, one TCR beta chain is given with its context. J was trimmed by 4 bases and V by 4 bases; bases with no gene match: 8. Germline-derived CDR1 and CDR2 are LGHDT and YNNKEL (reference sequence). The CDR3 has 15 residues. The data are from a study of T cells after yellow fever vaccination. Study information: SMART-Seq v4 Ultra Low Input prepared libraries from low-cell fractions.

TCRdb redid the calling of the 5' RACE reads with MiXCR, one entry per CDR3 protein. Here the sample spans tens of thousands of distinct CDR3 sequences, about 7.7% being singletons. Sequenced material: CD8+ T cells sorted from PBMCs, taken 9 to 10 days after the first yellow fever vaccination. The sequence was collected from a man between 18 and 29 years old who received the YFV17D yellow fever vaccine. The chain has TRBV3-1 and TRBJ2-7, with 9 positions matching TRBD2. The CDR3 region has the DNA TGTGCCAGCAGCCCTGGGAGCGGGGGGTGGTACGAGCAGTACGTC. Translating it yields CASSPGSGGWYEQYV.